Shown below are 4 T cell receptor beta chains from a single sample sequenced in a study of vaccination effects on CD4 cells after COVID-19. Produced via immunoSEQ multiplex PCR; TCRdb's table is partial and in-frame only. The sample carries some 56,000 clones, 65% to 80% recorded once. Antigen-specific CD4+ T cells were expanded (with viral peptide pools) by the ViraFEST assay ahead of sequencing. Following 10 days of culture, CD4+ T cells were isolated. According to PCR results, the person was infected with SARS-CoV-2 between March and December 2020. These receptors lack a known antigen. Source: CD4+ T cells from PBMCs cultured with HIV peptides, taken before COVID-19 vaccination. Sample subset: HIV-1 Nef peptide pool negative control/reference culture. These receptors all come from a human donor who had a prior SARS-CoV-2 infection.

The chain employs TRBV2 and TRBJ1-3; D is unclear. The germline gives CDR1 SNHLY, CDR2 FYNNEI. CDR3 size: 15 residues. Trimming removed 6 bases at V and 1 base at J, with 13 bases between. In nucleotides, the CDR3 is TGTGCCAGCAGACTGGCAGAGGGTTCTGGAAACACCATATATTTT. This gives the protein CASRLAEGSGNTIYF.

The V gene is TRBV28, the J gene TRBJ1-6; TRBD1 might be the D (5 bases). Trimming removed 3 bases from V and 10 bases from J, with 13 bases in between. The CDR3 length is 14 residues. Germline V gene data show CDR1 as MDHEN and CDR2 as SYDVKM. The CDR3 DNA sequence: TGTGCCAGCAGTTTGAGACAGCGCCGATCACCCCTCCACTTT. This gives the protein CASSLRQRRSPLHF.

J is TRBJ1-2 and V is TRBV30; D is undetermined. The length of the CDR3 is 11 residues. Trimming shortened V by 0 bases and J by 8 bases, and 7 bases separated the two germline ends. Germline CDR1 reads GTSNPN; CDR2 reads SVGIG (reference sequence). CDR3 loop: CAWSVQGGYTF. CDR3 in DNA: TGTGCCTGGAGTGTACAAGGAGGCTACACCTTC. Filled out from reference TRBV30 and TRBJ1-2, the complete variable domain reads SQTIHQWPATLVQPVGSPLSLECTVEGTSNPNLYWYRQAAGRGLQLLFYSVGIGQISSEVPQNLSASRPQDRQFILSSKKLLLSDSGFYLCAWSVQGGYTFGSGTRLTVV.

The V and J genes are TRBV24-1 and TRBJ2-2, with 7 bases lining up with TRBD2. V was pared by 4 bases and J by 4 bases, with 5 bases of the junction left unmatched. The CDR3 loop spans 15 amino acids. Germline V gene lookup returns CDR1 KGHDR and CDR2 SFDVKD. CDR3 sequence reads: CATSDSGESTGELFF. For the CDR3, the DNA is TGTGCCACCAGTGACAGCGGGGAGAGCACCGGGGAGCTGTTTTTT.